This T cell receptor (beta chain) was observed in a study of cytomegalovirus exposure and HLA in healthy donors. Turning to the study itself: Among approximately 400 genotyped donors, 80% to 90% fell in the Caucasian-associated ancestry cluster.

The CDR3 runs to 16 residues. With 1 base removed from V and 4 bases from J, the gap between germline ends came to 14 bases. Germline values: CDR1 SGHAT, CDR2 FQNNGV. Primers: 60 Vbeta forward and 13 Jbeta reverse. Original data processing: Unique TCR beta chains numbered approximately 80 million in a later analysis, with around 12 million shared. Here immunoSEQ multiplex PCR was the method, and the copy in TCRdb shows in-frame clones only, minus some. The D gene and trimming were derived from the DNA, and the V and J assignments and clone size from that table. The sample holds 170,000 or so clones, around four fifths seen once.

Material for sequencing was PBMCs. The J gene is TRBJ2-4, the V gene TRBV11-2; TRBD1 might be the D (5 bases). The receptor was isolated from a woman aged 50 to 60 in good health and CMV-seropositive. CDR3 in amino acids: CASSLVARAGKNIQYF. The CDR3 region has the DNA TGTGCCAGCAGCTTAGTGGCCCGAGCAGGGAAAAACATTCAGTACTTC.